The 25 T cell receptor beta chains listed next were all sequenced from one sample in a study of T cell responses to AZD1222 COVID-19 vaccine. The repertoire was sequenced with immunoSEQ multiplex PCR; TCRdb's copy has only in-frame clones and lacks some. This table holds under 200,000 clones, almost 95% found once. The starting material was peripheral blood, obtained on day 0 of AZD1222 vaccination. The receptors derive from an adult in good health.

This clone was counted only a few times. This rearrangement joins TRBV7-8 to TRBJ2-7; TRBD2 might be the D (5 bases). Trimming removed 2 bases from V and 5 bases from J, with 16 bases in between. The CDR3 runs 15 residues. Germline CDR1 is SGHVS and CDR2 is FQNEAQ. CDR3 region: CASSLPAGSRHEQYF. The DNA of the CDR3 is TGTGCCAGCAGCTTACCGGCTGGGAGTCGCCACGAGCAGTACTTC.

The chain has TRBV7-8 and TRBJ1-5; no definite D call. With 5 bases removed from V and 2 bases from J, the gap between germline ends came to 13 bases. Germline assignment: CDR1 SGHVS and CDR2 FQNEAQ. The CDR3 sequence is 15 residues long. This CDR3 is CASSNGPMGNQPQHF. The CDR3 DNA reads as TGTGCCAGCAGCAACGGACCGATGGGCAATCAGCCCCAGCATTTT.

This chain links TRBV14 with TRBJ1-2, with TRBD1 as a possible D gene (5 bases). V was trimmed by 4 bases and J by 7 bases, leaving 10 bases between them. CDR3 length equals 12 residues. CDR1 and CDR2 from the germline V gene are SGHDN and FVKESK. The DNA for the CDR3 is TGTGCCAGCAGCCGGAGGACATTTGGCTACACCTTC. Translated, it gives CASSRRTFGYTF.

This chain connects TRBV5-1 to TRBJ2-1; 11 nucleotides match TRBD2. Germline V gives CDR1 SGHRS, CDR2 YFSETQ. Losses at the gene ends were 1 base for V and 0 bases for J; bases not matched to a gene: 9. This CDR3 has 19 amino acids. The CDR3 is CASSLQGIAGGSSYNEQFF. For the CDR3, the DNA is TGCGCCAGCAGCTTGCAGGGGATAGCGGGAGGGAGCTCCTACAATGAGCAGTTCTTC.

The V call is TRBV7-3, the J call TRBJ2-6; no reliable D call. Germline CDR1 is SGHTA and CDR2 is FQGTGA. The CDR3 spans 15 residues. The V gene lost 1 base and the J gene lost 2 bases, with 6 bases spanning the gap. The CDR3 nucleotides are TGTGCCAGCAGCTTAATCCATACTGGGGCCAACGTCCTGACTTTC. Its translation: CASSLIHTGANVLTF.

The V gene is TRBV10-3, the J gene TRBJ1-1; TRBD1 matches at 7 bases. This CDR3 has 16 amino acids. The germline V gene has CDR1 ENHRY and CDR2 SYGVKD. The V gene end was trimmed by 7 bases and the J gene end by 5 bases; junction bases not matched to a gene: 16. CDR3 sequence reads: CAIKFGQDTSGTEAFF. The DNA of the CDR3 is TGTGCCATCAAATTTGGACAGGATACATCTGGGACTGAAGCTTTCTTT.

The chain joins TRBV7-6 to TRBJ2-5; TRBD2 might be the D (5 bases). Germline V gene sequence: CDR1 SGHVS, CDR2 FNYEAQ. V lost 0 bases to trimming and J lost 5 bases, with 10 bases between them. The CDR3 is 14 residues long. CDR3 region: CASSLARVGETQYF. For the CDR3, the DNA is TGTGCCAGCAGCTTAGCGAGGGTGGGCGAGACCCAGTACTTC.

The chain has TRBV3-1 (or the pseudogene TRBV3-2) and TRBJ2-7; a weak D match, TRBD2 (6 bases). V dropped 4 bases and J dropped 4 bases, with 20 bases sitting between them. Germline assignment: CDR1 LGHDT and CDR2 YNNKEL (reference sequence). CDR3 length equals 16 residues. The CDR3 sequence is CASSPPPGLASYEQYF. DNA of the CDR3: TGTGCCAGCAGCCCCCCCCCGGGACTGGCAAGTTACGAGCAGTACTTC.

The chain is built from TRBV19 and TRBJ1-2; TRBD1 might be the D (5 bases). Trimming stripped 3 bases from V and 3 bases from J, with 17 bases between. The CDR3 has 16 residues. Germline V CDR1 and CDR2: LNHDA, SQIVND (reference sequence). Here the CDR3 DNA reads TGTGCCAGTAGTATTTTGCGACAGACACACGACTATGGCTACACCTTC. Translation gives CASSILRQTHDYGYTF.

This clone was observed a handful of times. The same CDR3 also results from other DNA sequences found in this sample. This chain links TRBV9 with TRBJ1-1, with D perhaps TRBD1 (6 bases). Germline V gene lookup returns CDR1 SGDLS and CDR2 YYNGEE. The CDR3 contains 14 residues. The V end was cut by 4 bases, the J end by 4 bases, with 14 bases between. The CDR3 nucleotides are TGTGCCAGCAGCCCTGGGGGCTCGGGCACTGAAGCTTTCTTT. This codes for CASSPGGSGTEAFF. The variable domain in full, with the rest retrieved from reference TRBV9 and TRBJ1-1, is DSGVTQTPKHLITATGQRVTLRCSPRSGDLSVYWYQQSLDQGLQFLIQYYNGEERAKGNILERFSAQQFPDLHSELNLSSLELGDSALYFCASSPGGSGTEAFFGQGTRLTVV.

The chain employs TRBV9 and TRBJ2-1; D call uncertain. Germline CDR1 SGDLS, CDR2 YYNGEE. V was trimmed by 0 bases and J by 5 bases, leaving 12 bases between them. This CDR3 region has 15 residues. CDR3 amino acids: CASSVAAQLNNEQFF. The CDR3 bases are TGTGCCAGCAGCGTAGCCGCCCAGTTAAACAATGAGCAGTTCTTC.

The chain is built from TRBV28 and TRBJ1-2; TRBD1 is a possible D gene (5 bases). Deletions cut 6 bases from V and 8 bases from J, with 22 bases between. This CDR3 contains 15 residues. Per germline, CDR1 MDHEN and CDR2 SYDVKM. Here the CDR3 reads CASSQGGRRVWGYTF. The DNA for the CDR3 is TGTGCCAGCAGCCAGGGTGGTCGGAGGGTATGGGGCTACACCTTC.

The rearrangement joins TRBV3-1 (or the pseudogene TRBV3-2) to TRBJ1-5, with D possibly TRBD1 on 5 matching bases. This CDR3 is built from 16 residues. V lost 2 bases and J lost 2, with 13 bases in between. Germline CDR1 is LGHDT and CDR2 is YNNKEL (reference sequence). The CDR3 nucleotides read TGTGCCAGCAGCCAAAGGACGGGGACTGGCAATCAGCCCCAGCATTTT. This sequence encodes CASSQRTGTGNQPQHF.

The chain couples TRBV3-1 (or the pseudogene TRBV3-2) to TRBJ1-2; D gene uncertain. Trimming took 0 bases from V and 2 from J, leaving 10 bases between them. This CDR3 is built from 15 residues. Germline V gene lookup returns CDR1 LGHDT and CDR2 YNNKEL (reference sequence). This chain's CDR3 is CASSQEGRGNYGYTF. The CDR3, as DNA: TGTGCCAGCAGCCAAGAAGGGAGAGGGAACTATGGCTACACCTTC.

The J gene is TRBJ2-7, the V gene TRBV29-1; TRBD2 is a possible D gene (5 bases). V shed 3 bases and J shed 3 bases, with 9 bases lying between them. The CDR3 loop spans 12 amino acids. Germline V gene sequence: CDR1 SQVTM, CDR2 ANQGSEA. In nucleotides, the CDR3 is TGCAGCGTTGATGGGGAGAGCTACGAGCAGTACTTC. Amino acids: CSVDGESYEQYF.

Here the CDR3 reads CASRGPSYNEQFF. CDR3 coding DNA: TGTGCCAGCCGAGGGCCTTCCTACAATGAGCAGTTCTTC. The chain uses TRBV19 and TRBJ2-1; possibly TRBD2 for D (5 bases). The V gene's germline CDR1 is LNHDA and CDR2 SQIVND (reference sequence). Trimming left V 9 bases short and J 1 base short, with 10 bases between. The CDR3 length is 13 residues.

The chain carries TRBV7-3 and TRBJ1-1; 9 bases match TRBD1. V shed 4 bases and J 1 base; nucleotides not matched to a gene: 10. This CDR3 has 17 residues. Germline CDR1 SGHTA, CDR2 FQGTGA. The DNA of the CDR3 is TGTGCCAGCAGCTCCCGAGGGGGACAGGGACCGAACACTGAAGCTTTCTTT. This encodes CASSSRGGQGPNTEAFF.

The V call is TRBV25-1, the J call TRBJ1-3; D uncertain. This CDR3 region has 14 residues. CDR1 is MGHDK and CDR2 is SYGVNS in the germline V gene. V was trimmed by 7 bases and J by 2 bases, leaving 12 bases between them. CDR3 DNA sequence: TGTGCCAGCACCCCAGGACTGACTGGAAACACCATATATTTT. Its protein is CASTPGLTGNTIYF.

The chain joins TRBV5-1 to TRBJ2-5, with 9 bases identical to TRBD2. Germline V gives CDR1 SGHRS, CDR2 YFSETQ. This CDR3 region has 17 residues. V trimming: 0 bases; J trimming: 4 bases; junction bases outside the gene matches: 10. The CDR3, as DNA: TGCGCCAGCAGCTTGGTTGGTAGCGGGAGCACGGGAGAGACCCAGTACTTC. Translating it yields CASSLVGSGSTGETQYF.

The V call is TRBV4-1, the J call TRBJ1-2; a weak D match, TRBD1 (5 bases). V was clipped by 0 bases and J by 5 bases, with 13 bases between them. The CDR3 runs 15 residues. In germline, CDR1 is MGHRA, CDR2 YSYEKL. CDR3 nucleotide sequence: TGCGCCAGCAGCCAAGATCCGGACAAAAGTTATGGCTACACCTTC. It is translated as CASSQDPDKSYGYTF.

The chain carries TRBV3-1 (or the pseudogene TRBV3-2) and TRBJ2-5; TRBD1 matches at 9 bases. V was pared by 4 bases and J by 2 bases, with 5 bases of the junction left unmatched. The V gene's germline CDR1 is LGHDT and CDR2 YNNKEL (reference sequence). The CDR3 runs to 15 residues. The CDR3 DNA reads TGTGCCAGCAGCCTCACAGGACAGGGGCAAGAGACCCAGTACTTC. Amino acids: CASSLTGQGQETQYF.

The rearrangement links TRBV7-3 to TRBJ2-2; TRBD2 agrees at 11 bases. The CDR3 totals 16 residues. Germline V gene lookup returns CDR1 SGHTA and CDR2 FQGTGA. J was trimmed by 8 bases and V by 1 base; bases with no gene match: 6. CDR3 sequence (DNA): TGTGCCAGCAGCTTAATAGCGGGAGGGCCCTCAGGGGAGCTGTTTTTT. Translating it yields CASSLIAGGPSGELFF.

Note on this clone: This specimen includes other DNA sequences encoding the same CDR3. This sequence joins TRBV18 and TRBJ2-3; D not certain. Germline CDR1 is KGHSH and CDR2 is LQKENI. The CDR3 is 12 residues long. Deletions cut 2 bases from V and 0 bases from J, with 0 bases between. The CDR3 loop reads CASSPSTDTQYF. For the CDR3, the DNA is TGTGCCAGCTCACCAAGCACAGATACGCAGTATTTT.

The chain employs TRBV19 and TRBJ2-6; TRBD2 aligns across 10 bases. CDR1 is LNHDA, CDR2 SQIVND, per germline (reference sequence). The ends lost 4 bases at V and 0 bases at J; junction bases unmatched: 9. There are 19 residues in the CDR3. CDR3 sequence reads: CASSTAPSGRGSGANVLTF. CDR3 nucleotide sequence: TGTGCCAGTAGTACCGCTCCTAGCGGGAGAGGCTCTGGGGCCAACGTCCTGACTTTC.

This chain links TRBV5-4 with TRBJ1-1; D call uncertain. With 5 bases removed from V and 2 bases from J, the gap between germline ends came to 10 bases. Germline V gene lookup returns CDR1 SGHNT and CDR2 YYREEE (reference sequence). The CDR3 has 13 amino acids. The CDR3: CASRTTANTEAFF. The DNA for the CDR3 is TGTGCCAGCAGAACCACAGCTAACACTGAAGCTTTCTTT.